These T cell receptor beta chains were read from a single sample in a study of T cell responses to AZD1222 COVID-19 vaccine. TCRdb's copy holds only in-frame clones and misses some; the assay was immunoSEQ multiplex PCR. Of roughly 120,000 clones in the sample, roughly 89% are singletons; the top ten hold roughly 4.1%. The starting material was peripheral blood, obtained on day 0 of AZD1222 vaccination. The receptors were gathered from an adult in good health. Each CDR3 is given with its conserved first and last residue. The D gene is left open where the match is weak. A row's size may be missing; if present it is once, few, many or a size class.

D gene: -; V gene: TRBV28; clone size: -; CDR3 length: 13; J gene: TRBJ2-7; CDR3 protein: CASRSGPRYEQYF; CDR3 DNA: TGTGCCAGCAGGAGTGGACCCCGCTACGAGCAGTACTTC
D gene: TRBD2; V gene: TRBV9; clone size: -; CDR3 length: 13; J gene: TRBJ2-7; CDR3 protein: CASSELAGDEQYF; CDR3 DNA: TGTGCCAGCAGCGAATTAGCGGGAGACGAGCAGTACTTC
D gene: TRBD2; V gene: TRBV7-7; clone size: -; CDR3 length: 15; J gene: TRBJ2-1; CDR3 protein: CASSVASGVYNEQFF; CDR3 DNA: TGTGCCAGCAGCGTCGCTAGCGGGGTTTACAATGAGCAGTTCTTC
D gene: -; V gene: TRBV4-2; clone size: -; CDR3 length: 15; J gene: TRBJ2-7; CDR3 protein: CASSQDALATYEQYF; CDR3 DNA: TGTGCCAGCAGCCAAGATGCCCTAGCGACCTACGAGCAGTACTTC
D gene: -; V gene: TRBV27; clone size: -; CDR3 length: 13; J gene: TRBJ1-2; CDR3 protein: CASSPRGAFGYTF; CDR3 DNA: TGTGCCAGCAGCCCCCGGGGGGCGTTTGGCTACACCTTC
D gene: TRBD2; V gene: TRBV3-1/TRBV3-2; clone size: once; CDR3 length: 17; J gene: TRBJ2-7; CDR3 protein: CASSQETSGGVSSEQYF; CDR3 DNA: TGTGCCAGCAGCCAAGAGACTAGCGGGGGGGTATCCAGCGAGCAGTACTTC
D gene: TRBD1; V gene: TRBV28; clone size: -; CDR3 length: 18; J gene: TRBJ1-1; CDR3 protein: CASSTLVGGGVSNTEAFF; CDR3 DNA: TGTGCCAGCAGTACCTTGGTAGGAGGGGGCGTTTCAAACACTGAAGCTTTCTTT
D gene: -; V gene: TRBV19; clone size: -; CDR3 length: 13; J gene: TRBJ2-2; CDR3 protein: CASSPHYTGELFF; CDR3 DNA: TGTGCCAGTAGTCCGCATTACACCGGGGAGCTGTTTTTT
D gene: -; V gene: TRBV10-3; clone size: -; CDR3 length: 12; J gene: TRBJ2-3; CDR3 protein: CATQGITDTQYF; CDR3 DNA: TGTGCCACGCAGGGGATCACAGATACGCAGTATTTT
D gene: -; V gene: TRBV7-2; clone size: -; CDR3 length: 14; J gene: TRBJ2-7; CDR3 protein: CASSLASGTYEQYF; CDR3 DNA: TGTGCCAGCAGCTTAGCATCCGGAACCTACGAGCAGTACTTC
D gene: TRBD1; V gene: TRBV2; clone size: -; CDR3 length: 14; J gene: TRBJ1-6; CDR3 protein: CASSLQGAESPLHF; CDR3 DNA: TGTGCCAGCAGTTTACAGGGGGCAGAGTCACCCCTCCACTTT
D gene: -; V gene: TRBV3-1/TRBV3-2; clone size: -; CDR3 length: 15; J gene: TRBJ1-2; CDR3 protein: CASSQVTVGFIGYTF; CDR3 DNA: TGTGCCAGCAGCCAAGTGACAGTTGGATTCATAGGCTACACCTTC
D gene: -; V gene: TRBV2; clone size: -; CDR3 length: 17; J gene: TRBJ2-2; CDR3 protein: CASSEAGAGVSTGELFF; CDR3 DNA: TGTGCCAGCAGTGAAGCGGGGGCGGGAGTCAGCACCGGGGAGCTGTTTTTT
D gene: -; V gene: TRBV18; clone size: once; CDR3 length: 16; J gene: TRBJ1-4; CDR3 protein: CASSPGQGATNEKLFF; CDR3 DNA: TGTGCCAGCTCACCGGGGCAAGGGGCAACTAATGAAAAACTGTTTTTT
D gene: TRBD1; V gene: TRBV7-8; clone size: -; CDR3 length: 14; J gene: TRBJ1-2; CDR3 protein: CASSLRGQLYGYTF; CDR3 DNA: TGTGCCAGCAGCTTAAGGGGACAGCTCTATGGCTACACCTTC
D gene: -; V gene: TRBV7-9; clone size: -; CDR3 length: 12; J gene: TRBJ1-1; CDR3 protein: CASSLLNTEAFF; CDR3 DNA: TGTGCCAGCAGCTTACTGAACACTGAAGCTTTCTTT
D gene: -; V gene: TRBV5-1; clone size: -; CDR3 length: 14; J gene: TRBJ1-2; CDR3 protein: CASSVGAGSNGYTF; CDR3 DNA: TGCGCCAGCAGCGTGGGGGCAGGCTCTAATGGCTACACCTTC
D gene: -; V gene: TRBV12-3/TRBV12-4; clone size: -; CDR3 length: 12; J gene: TRBJ1-2; CDR3 protein: CASSTSGKGYTF; CDR3 DNA: TGTGCCAGCAGTACTTCAGGGAAGGGCTACACCTTC
D gene: -; V gene: TRBV6-5; clone size: -; CDR3 length: 14; J gene: TRBJ2-1; CDR3 protein: CALSRTGSYNEQFF; CDR3 DNA: TGTGCCCTTAGTAGAACAGGGTCCTACAATGAGCAGTTCTTC
D gene: -; V gene: TRBV19; clone size: -; CDR3 length: 13; J gene: TRBJ2-4; CDR3 protein: CASSPGDMLIQYF; CDR3 DNA: TGTGCCAGTAGTCCGGGGGACATGTTGATTCAGTACTTC
D gene: TRBD1; V gene: TRBV10-3; clone size: -; CDR3 length: 17; J gene: TRBJ2-1; CDR3 protein: CAIGRPADRASDNEQFF; CDR3 DNA: TGTGCCATCGGCAGACCCGCGGACAGGGCGTCCGACAATGAGCAGTTCTTC
D gene: -; V gene: TRBV10-3; clone size: -; CDR3 length: 16; J gene: TRBJ1-3; CDR3 protein: CATSPSGSRSGNTIYF; CDR3 DNA: TGTGCCACAAGCCCCTCGGGCAGCCGATCTGGAAACACCATATATTTT
D gene: -; V gene: TRBV6-4; clone size: -; CDR3 length: 15; J gene: TRBJ2-3; CDR3 protein: CASSLDGTSTDTQYF; CDR3 DNA: TGTGCCAGCAGCCTAGACGGGACTAGCACAGATACGCAGTATTTT
D gene: -; V gene: TRBV7-8; clone size: -; CDR3 length: 13; J gene: TRBJ1-1; CDR3 protein: CASSLGGKGEAFF; CDR3 DNA: TGTGCCAGCAGCTTAGGGGGTAAGGGTGAAGCTTTCTTT
D gene: -; V gene: TRBV6-5; clone size: -; CDR3 length: 15; J gene: TRBJ1-1; CDR3 protein: CASKIPGTPNTEAFF; CDR3 DNA: TGTGCCAGCAAAATCCCCGGGACCCCCAACACTGAAGCTTTCTTT
D gene: -; V gene: TRBV7-2; clone size: -; CDR3 length: 15; J gene: TRBJ1-5; CDR3 protein: CASSLDGGIGQPQHF; CDR3 DNA: TGTGCCAGCAGCTTAGATGGAGGGATTGGGCAGCCCCAGCATTTT
D gene: -; V gene: TRBV10-3; clone size: once; CDR3 length: 12; J gene: TRBJ1-2; CDR3 protein: CAISYDRRGYTF; CDR3 DNA: TGTGCCATCAGCTACGACAGGAGAGGCTACACCTTC
D gene: -; V gene: TRBV7-2; clone size: -; CDR3 length: 13; J gene: TRBJ1-2; CDR3 protein: CASSFDRNYGYTF; CDR3 DNA: TGTGCCAGCAGCTTCGACCGGAACTATGGCTACACCTTC
D gene: -; V gene: TRBV28; clone size: few; CDR3 length: 13; J gene: TRBJ1-1; CDR3 protein: CASKLPQNTEAFF; CDR3 DNA: TGTGCCAGCAAACTTCCCCAGAACACTGAAGCTTTCTTT
D gene: -; V gene: TRBV5-1; clone size: -; CDR3 length: 15; J gene: TRBJ1-1; CDR3 protein: CASSAGGIVNTEAFF; CDR3 DNA: TGCGCCAGCAGCGCGGGGGGTATAGTGAACACTGAAGCTTTCTTT
D gene: TRBD2; V gene: TRBV11-2; clone size: -; CDR3 length: 15; J gene: TRBJ2-3; CDR3 protein: CASSFTSGGRDTQYF; CDR3 DNA: TGTGCCAGCAGCTTTACTAGCGGGGGGAGAGATACGCAGTATTTT
D gene: TRBD1; V gene: TRBV2; clone size: -; CDR3 length: 15; J gene: TRBJ1-5; CDR3 protein: CASTLGQGTNQPQHF; CDR3 DNA: TGTGCCAGCACTTTGGGACAGGGTACGAATCAGCCCCAGCATTTT
D gene: -; V gene: TRBV11-3; clone size: -; CDR3 length: 13; J gene: TRBJ2-5; CDR3 protein: CASSKVFQETQYF; CDR3 DNA: TGTGCCAGCAGCAAAGTTTTCCAAGAGACCCAGTACTTC
D gene: TRBD1; V gene: TRBV5-4; clone size: -; CDR3 length: 15; J gene: TRBJ2-1; CDR3 protein: CASSSRQGAGGEQFF; CDR3 DNA: TGTGCCAGCAGTTCTCGACAGGGGGCCGGGGGTGAGCAGTTCTTC
D gene: -; V gene: TRBV5-4; clone size: -; CDR3 length: 13; J gene: TRBJ2-7; CDR3 protein: CASSLDGFYEQYF; CDR3 DNA: TGTGCCAGCAGCTTGGACGGTTTCTACGAGCAGTACTTC
D gene: -; V gene: TRBV18; clone size: -; CDR3 length: 14; J gene: TRBJ1-6; CDR3 protein: CASSRAGVNSPLHF; CDR3 DNA: TGTGCCAGCTCACGAGCAGGGGTCAATTCACCCCTCCACTTT
D gene: TRBD1; V gene: TRBV5-1; clone size: -; CDR3 length: 15; J gene: TRBJ2-7; CDR3 protein: CASSLDGQGLYEQYF; CDR3 DNA: TGCGCCAGCAGCTTGGATGGACAGGGTCTATACGAGCAGTACTTC
D gene: -; V gene: TRBV11-2; clone size: -; CDR3 length: 16; J gene: TRBJ1-6; CDR3 protein: CASSLLGRTRDSPLHF; CDR3 DNA: TGTGCCAGCAGCTTATTGGGGCGTACTCGGGATTCACCCCTCCACTTT
D gene: -; V gene: TRBV5-1; clone size: once; CDR3 length: 14; J gene: TRBJ2-2; CDR3 protein: CASSLTPNTGELFF; CDR3 DNA: TGCGCCAGCAGCTTGACACCCAACACCGGGGAGCTGTTTTTT
D gene: TRBD1; V gene: TRBV18; clone size: -; CDR3 length: 19; J gene: TRBJ1-6; CDR3 protein: CASSRPGQGTGSYNSPLHF; CDR3 DNA: TGTGCCAGCTCACGCCCGGGACAGGGGACAGGCTCCTATAATTCACCCCTCCACTTT
D gene: TRBD1; V gene: TRBV28; clone size: -; CDR3 length: 16; J gene: TRBJ1-3; CDR3 protein: CASSLAWTGTGNTIYF; CDR3 DNA: TGTGCCAGCAGTTTAGCTTGGACAGGGACGGGAAACACCATATATTTT
D gene: -; V gene: TRBV6-5; clone size: -; CDR3 length: 14; J gene: TRBJ2-7; CDR3 protein: CASSYSGLDYEQYF; CDR3 DNA: TGTGCCAGCAGTTACTCGGGACTGGACTACGAGCAGTACTTC